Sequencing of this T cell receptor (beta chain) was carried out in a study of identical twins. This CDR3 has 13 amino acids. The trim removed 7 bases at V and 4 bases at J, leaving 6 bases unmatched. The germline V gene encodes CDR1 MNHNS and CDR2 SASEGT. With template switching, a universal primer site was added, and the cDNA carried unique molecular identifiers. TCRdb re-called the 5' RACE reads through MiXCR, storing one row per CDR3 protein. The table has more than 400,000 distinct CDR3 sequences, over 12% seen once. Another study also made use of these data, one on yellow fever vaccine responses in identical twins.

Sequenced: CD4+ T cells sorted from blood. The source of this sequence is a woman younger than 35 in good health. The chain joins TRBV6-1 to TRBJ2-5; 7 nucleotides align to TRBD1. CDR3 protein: CASTPTGTETQYF. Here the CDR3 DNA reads TGTGCCAGCACCCCGACAGGGACAGAGACCCAGTACTTC.